The rows below give T cell receptor beta chains drawn from one sample of a study of tumor-infiltrating lymphocytes in primary liver carcinoma. TCRdb re-derived calls from the multiplex PCR reads in MiXCR, one entry per CDR3 protein. This sample carries fewer than 150,000 distinct CDR3 sequences, around 60% of them seen once, and the ten largest clones take about a tenth. Sequenced input: liver tumor tissue from sampling region 1. The receptors here all came from a woman aged 60-75 years with primary liver carcinoma and hepatitis B virus infection. CDR3s include the opening cysteine and the closing phenylalanine or tryptophan. The D gene is left open where the match is weak. Expanded clones are given a class, and other clones once, few, many or no size at all.

TRBJ2-6,once,TRBV7-9,.,19,TGTGCCAGCGGCTCCTGGGCTAGTGGTACCTTATCTGGGGCCAACGTCCTGACTTTC,CASGSWASGTLSGANVLTF
TRBJ2-7,few,TRBV11-1,TRBD1,15,TGTGCCAGCAGCTACCCCGGGACAGGGGCTCACGAGCACTACTTC,CASSYPGTGAHEHYF
TRBJ2-5,many,TRBV5-1,.,13,TGCGCCAGCTCAGGACAGCCACAAGAGACCCAGTACTTC,CASSGQPQETQYF
TRBJ1-5,.,TRBV10-3,.,14,TGTGTCACCGGCCCAGGTGGTGGCAATCAGCCCCAGCATTTT,CVTGPGGGNQPQHF
TRBJ1-6,.,TRBV29-1,.,15,TGCGACGTACGTACGGGGACGTCGACTAATTCACCCCTCCACTTT,CDVRTGTSTNSPLHF
TRBJ2-3,.,TRBV6-2/TRBV6-3,TRBD2,15,TGTGCCAGCAGTTACGTGGCGGGAGGGGTAGATACGCAGTATTTT,CASSYVAGGVDTQYF
TRBJ1-3,few,TRBV7-9,.,12,TGTGCGGTGGGGCTCTCTGGAAACACCATATATTTT,CAVGLSGNTIYF
TRBJ1-5,many,TRBV6-2/TRBV6-3,.,15,TGTGCCAGCACCAGGCCGCCTGGGAGCAATCAGCCCCAGCATTTT,CASTRPPGSNQPQHF
TRBJ2-5,.,TRBV11-2,TRBD2,16,TGTGTCAGCAGCTACTCCCGTGGTAGCGGGAGAGAAACCCAGTATTTC,CVSSYSRGSGRETQYF
TRBJ2-1,.,TRBV11-3,.,14,TGTGCCAGCAGTTTCCCTTCCGTTGGCAATGAGCAGTCCTTC,CASSFPSVGNEQSF
TRBJ1-5,many,TRBV6-1,TRBD1,15,TGTGCCAGCCACCGGACAGGGGCGAATTATCAGCCCCAGCATTTT,CASHRTGANYQPQHF
TRBJ1-2,few,TRBV5-1,TRBD1,18,TGCGCCAGCAGCCCGGGGTACGGACAGGGCCCTTTTCGTGATGGCTACACCTTC,CASSPGYGQGPFRDGYTF
TRBJ1-5,many,TRBV6-5,.,16,TGTGCCAGCAGCAAAGGGTTCAGAAATAGCAATCAGCCCCAGCATTTT,CASSKGFRNSNQPQHF
TRBJ2-6,few,TRBV5-1,.,17,TGCGCCAGCAGTCGGGCCCAGTCCCCACCTGGGGCCAACGTCCTGACTTTC,CASSRAQSPPGANVLTF
TRBJ1-1,.,TRBV5-4,.,16,TGTGCCAGTAGCTTCGGACCTGGGCGGGAGGACACTGAAGCTTTCTTT,CASSFGPGREDTEAFF
TRBJ2-1,.,TRBV11-2,.,16,TGTGCCAGCATCATAATAGCCGGATCCAACTACAATGAGCAGTTCTTC,CASIIIAGSNYNEQFF
TRBJ2-1,many,TRBV12-3/TRBV12-4,.,15,TGTGCCAGCCTCGGCTTGAGCGGCTTCTACAATGAGCAGTTCTTC,CASLGLSGFYNEQFF
TRBJ2-2,.,TRBV30,.,15,TGTACCTGGAGTGAAGACAGGTCGGACACCGGGGAGCTGTTTTTT,CTWSEDRSDTGELFF
TRBJ1-1,.,TRBV28,TRBD1,15,TGTGCCAGCAGCGTACTGACAGGGCGGGAGACTGAAGCTTTCTTT,CASSVLTGRETEAFF
TRBJ2-2,.,TRBV11-1,.,14,TGTGCCATCAGGCCGAGCCTTGACGCCGGGGAGCTGTTTTTT,CAIRPSLDAGELFF
TRBJ2-5,.,TRBV6-2/TRBV6-3,TRBD1,16,TGTGCCAGCAGTTCGAGCTGGACAGGGGAATTCGGGACCCGGTACTTC,CASSSSWTGEFGTRYF
TRBJ1-1,.,TRBV11-2,TRBD1,14,TGTGCCAGCACCCCTGGTGCGGCGAAAATTGGACAGGCTTTT,CASTPGAAKIGQAF
TRBJ2-3,.,TRBV11-2,.,17,TGTGCCAGCAGCTTAGGGGGAATAACGTACAAGCCAGATACGCAGTATTTT,CASSLGGITYKPDTQYF
TRBJ2-7,.,TRBV29-1,.,13,TGCAGCGTTACTGGACAAGGGATACGCGAGCAGTACTTC,CSVTGQGIREQYF
TRBJ1-4,few,TRBV20-1,.,15,TGCAGTGCTAGAGACGGTGAGGGATTGGATGAAAAACTGTTTTTT,CSARDGEGLDEKLFF
TRBJ2-1,once,TRBV18,TRBD2,14,TGTGCCAGCTCACCATCCGGGGAGGGCAATGAGCAGTTCTTC,CASSPSGEGNEQFF
TRBJ2-5,few,TRBV28,TRBD2,15,TGTGCCAGCAGCAAATTCGCGGGAGCACAAGAGACCCAGTACTTC,CASSKFAGAQETQYF
TRBJ2-5,.,TRBV7-8,TRBD2,16,TGTGCCAGCACCTTAAGTTCAATAGCGGGAGGAGAGACCCAGTACTTC,CASTLSSIAGGETQYF
TRBJ2-7,many,TRBV6-5,.,13,TGTGCCACCACCGGGACATCAATCTACGAGCAGTACTTC,CATTGTSIYEQYF
TRBJ1-5,many,TRBV6-6,TRBD1,15,TGTGCCAGCAGTGGGACAGGGGGTAGCAATCAGCCCCAGCATTTT,CASSGTGGSNQPQHF
TRBJ2-5,.,TRBV7-9,.,16,TGTGCCTGCAGCTCCTTATTCGGCGGAGTCCAAGAGACCCAGTACTTC,CACSSLFGGVQETQYF
TRBJ2-4,.,TRBV28,TRBD1,14,TGTGCCAACAGTTTAAGGACAGGGTGGAACATTCAGTACTTC,CANSLRTGWNIQYF
TRBJ1-2,.,TRBV29-1,TRBD1,16,TGCAGTGCTGACCCGCGGACAGGACCCGTCTCCTATGGCTACACCTTC,CSADPRTGPVSYGYTF
TRBJ2-5,many,TRBV5-1,.,11,TGTGCCAGCAGGGAACAAGAGACCCAGTACTTC,CASREQETQYF
TRBJ2-2,.,TRBV11-2,TRBD1,15,TGTGTCAGAAGCTTCTACAGGGGCGCCACCGGGGAGCTGTTTTTT,CVRSFYRGATGELFF
TRBJ2-7,.,TRBV30,.,12,TGTGCCTGGAGTGTATCGGGTATCGAGCAGTACTTC,CAWSVSGIEQYF
TRBJ2-3,.,TRBV6-6,TRBD1,17,TGTGCCAGCAATTCCCGTTCAGGGGGCCCCGGGGCAGATACGCAGTATTTT,CASNSRSGGPGADTQYF
TRBJ2-5,.,TRBV5-1,TRBD2,16,TGCGCCAGCATCTGGGAGGGGAAAGGGGCACAAGAGACCCAGTACTTC,CASIWEGKGAQETQYF
TRBJ2-1,.,TRBV29-1,.,15,TGCAACGGACGCGGCTCCGGGACCGTCTACAATGAGCAGTTCTTC,CNGRGSGTVYNEQFF
TRBJ2-5,.,TRBV28,.,14,TGTGCCAGCAGTTCCCCCCGTAGGTCCGAGACCCAGTACTTC,CASSSPRRSETQYF
TRBJ1-1,.,TRBV5-1,.,14,TGCGCCAGCAGCTTGGCAGGAGGGGACACTGAAGCTTTCTTT,CASSLAGGDTEAFF
TRBJ1-2,.,TRBV11-2,.,15,TGTGCCAGCAGCTTAGTTCCTGGAGCAATCTATGGTTACACCTTC,CASSLVPGAIYGYTF
TRBJ2-1,many,TRBV11-2,TRBD2,17,TGTGCCAGCAGCTTAACTCCCGGGACTAGCGGACACAATGAGCAGTCCTTC,CASSLTPGTSGHNEQSF
TRBJ2-3,.,TRBV5-6,.,14,TGTGCCAGCAGCCGGAGGACAACTACAGATACGCAGTATTTT,CASSRRTTTDTQYF
TRBJ2-7,.,TRBV20-1,.,13,TGCAGTGCTAAGAGGGGAGGAATCTACGAGCAGTACTTC,CSAKRGGIYEQYF
TRBJ2-7,.,TRBV18,TRBD1,16,TGTGCCAACTCAAATGCGGGACAGGTCCTCAGGCACGAGCAGTACTTC,CANSNAGQVLRHEQYF
TRBJ2-7,many,TRBV6-6,TRBD2,15,TGTGCCAGCAGTTACCCCTCTGCGGGAGTATACGAGCAGTACTTC,CASSYPSAGVYEQYF
TRBJ2-7,.,TRBV7-9,TRBD1,13,TGTGCCAGCCACCGACAGGGGCACGACGAGCAGTACTTC,CASHRQGHDEQYF
TRBJ2-1,.,TRBV5-1,TRBD1,16,TGCGCCAGCAGCCCAAACGACAGGGTAGGCTACAGTGAAAAGTTCTTC,CASSPNDRVGYSEKFF
TRBJ2-5,.,TRBV12-3/TRBV12-4,TRBD1,15,TGTACCAGCAGCCCCCCGGGTGGGACAGGCCAGACCCAGTACTTC,CTSSPPGGTGQTQYF
TRBJ2-1,.,TRBV24-1,TRBD2,18,TGTGCCACCAGTGACATAGCGGGGGCCATCTCATCCTACAATGAGCAGTTCTTC,CATSDIAGAISSYNEQFF
TRBJ2-7,many,TRBV29-1,.,14,TGCAGCGTTTCAGGGCTACTAGGCACCGAGGAGCAGTACTTC,CSVSGLLGTEEQYF
TRBJ1-1,.,TRBV11-2,.,20,TGTGCCAGCAGCCCTCATCAGCACGGACACCCTCGCTTTTGGGGCTATGAGGCTTTCTTT,CASSPHQHGHPRFWGYEAFF